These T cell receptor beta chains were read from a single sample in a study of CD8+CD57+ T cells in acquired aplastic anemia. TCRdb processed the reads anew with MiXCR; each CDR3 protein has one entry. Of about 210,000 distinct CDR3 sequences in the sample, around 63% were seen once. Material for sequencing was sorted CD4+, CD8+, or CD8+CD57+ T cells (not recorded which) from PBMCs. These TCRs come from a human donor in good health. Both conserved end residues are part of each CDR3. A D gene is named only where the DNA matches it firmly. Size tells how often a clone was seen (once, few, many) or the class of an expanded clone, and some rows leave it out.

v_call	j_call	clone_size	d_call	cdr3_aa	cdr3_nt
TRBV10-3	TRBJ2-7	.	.	CAVKKTGQDRYEQYF	TGTGCCGTCAAGAAAACGGGGCAGGATCGCTACGAGCAGTACTTC
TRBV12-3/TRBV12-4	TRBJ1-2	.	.	CASGDSGTYGYTF	TGTGCCAGCGGGGACTCCGGGACCTATGGCTACACCTTC
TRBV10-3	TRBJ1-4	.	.	CASGEINEKLFF	TGTGCCTCCGGGGAGATCAATGAAAAACTGTTTTTT
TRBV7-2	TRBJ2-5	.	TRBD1	CASSLSDRKETQYF	TGTGCCAGCAGCTTATCGGACAGGAAAGAGACCCAGTACTTC
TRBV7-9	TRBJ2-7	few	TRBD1	CASTTGGRYEQYF	TGTGCCAGCACGACAGGGGGACGCTACGAGCAGTACTTC
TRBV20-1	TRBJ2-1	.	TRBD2	CSARRSGSPNNEQFF	TGCAGTGCTAGACGTAGCGGGAGCCCCAACAATGAGCAGTTCTTC
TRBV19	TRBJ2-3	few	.	CASTKGRGTDTQYF	TGTGCCAGTACCAAGGGAAGGGGCACAGATACGCAGTATTTT
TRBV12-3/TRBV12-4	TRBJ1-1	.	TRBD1	CASTAGTANTEAFF	TGTGCCAGCACCGCGGGGACAGCGAACACTGAAGCTTTCTTT
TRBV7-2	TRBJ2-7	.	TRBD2	CASSTGLAYSYEQYF	TGTGCCAGCAGCACCGGACTAGCCTACTCCTACGAGCAGTACTTC
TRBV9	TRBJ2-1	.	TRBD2	CAGLADYNEQFF	TGTGCCGGACTAGCGGACTACAATGAGCAGTTCTTC
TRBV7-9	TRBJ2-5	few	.	CASSLAGASQETQYF	TGTGCCAGCAGCTTAGCGGGAGCCAGTCAAGAGACCCAGTACTTC
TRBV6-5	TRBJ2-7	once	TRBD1	CASSEFWDRNYEQYF	TGTGCCAGCAGCGAGTTTTGGGACAGAAACTACGAGCAGTACTTC
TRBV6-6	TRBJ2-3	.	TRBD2	CASSVRLAGAYTDTQYF	TGTGCCAGCAGTGTTAGACTAGCGGGGGCCTACACAGATACGCAGTATTTT
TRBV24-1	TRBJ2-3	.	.	CATSDRLDTQYF	TGTGCCACCAGTGATAGGTTAGATACGCAGTATTTT
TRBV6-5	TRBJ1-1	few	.	CASSGGAYTEAFF	TGTGCCAGCAGCGGGGGCGCTTACACTGAAGCTTTCTTT
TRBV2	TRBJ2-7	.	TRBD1	CASRLGDGQGPTEQYF	TGTGCCAGCAGGCTTGGGGACGGACAGGGGCCTACCGAGCAGTACTTC
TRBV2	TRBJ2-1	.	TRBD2	CASSLGLGYNEQFF	TGTGCCAGCAGCCTCGGACTAGGTTACAATGAGCAGTTCTTC
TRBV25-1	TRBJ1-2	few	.	CASSVPFRVAIFLCANYGYTF	TGTGCCAGCAGTGTCCCTTTTAGAGTGGCTATATTCTTATGTGCTAACTATGGCTACACCTTC
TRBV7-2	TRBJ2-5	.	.	CASSFPSGTGRGNVQETQYF	TGTGCCAGCAGCTTCCCTAGCGGGACAGGGCGCGGTAATGTACAAGAGACCCAGTACTTC
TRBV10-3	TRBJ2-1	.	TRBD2	CAISVMSSGIPNEQFF	TGTGCCATCAGTGTGATGAGTAGCGGGATCCCCAATGAGCAGTTCTTC
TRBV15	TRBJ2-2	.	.	CATSRDDPHELFF	TGTGCCACCAGCAGAGATGATCCCCACGAGCTGTTTTTT
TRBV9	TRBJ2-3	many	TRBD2	CASSLPSGTSGGASTDTQYF	TGTGCCAGCAGTCTACCCTCCGGGACTAGCGGGGGGGCCTCGACAGATACGCAGTATTTT
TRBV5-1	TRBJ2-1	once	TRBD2	CASSLEGLAGAPYNEQFF	TGCGCCAGCAGCTTGGAGGGACTAGCGGGAGCTCCCTACAATGAGCAGTTCTTC
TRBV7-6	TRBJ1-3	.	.	CASSLQGGNTIYF	TGTGCCAGCAGCTTGCAGGGGGGAAACACCATATATTTT
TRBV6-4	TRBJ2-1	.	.	CASSAQLGDEQFF	TGTGCCAGCAGTGCCCAACTCGGGGATGAGCAGTTCTTC
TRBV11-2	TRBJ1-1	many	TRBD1	CASSLVGTGRNTEAFF	TGTGCCAGCAGCTTAGTCGGGACAGGTAGGAACACTGAAGCTTTCTTT
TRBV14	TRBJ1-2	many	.	CASSQGDRVYGYTF	TGTGCCAGCAGCCAAGGGGACCGAGTCTATGGCTACACCTTC
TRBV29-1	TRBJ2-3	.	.	CSPKPRGGPTDTQYF	TGCAGCCCTAAACCTCGTGGGGGTCCCACAGATACGCAGTATTTT
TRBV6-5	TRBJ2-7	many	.	CATFTTYEQYF	TGTGCCACCTTTACGACCTACGAGCAGTACTTC
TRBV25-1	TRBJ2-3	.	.	CASRARSEDTQYF	TGTGCCAGCAGAGCGAGGTCCGAAGATACGCAGTATTTT
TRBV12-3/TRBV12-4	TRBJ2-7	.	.	CASSNGPSYEQYF	TGTGCCAGCAGTAACGGACCTTCCTACGAGCAGTACTTC
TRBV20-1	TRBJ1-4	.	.	CSARVKNWFIEKLFF	TGCAGTGCTAGAGTTAAAAATTGGTTTATCGAAAAACTGTTTTTT